These T cell receptor beta chains were read from a single sample in a study of blood T cell repertoires in COVID-19. Clones were sequenced by immunoSEQ multiplex PCR, and TCRdb holds only the in-frame ones, with some missing. This table holds about 100,000 clones, just under 85% found once. The material sequenced was peripheral blood. These receptors all stem from a man aged 50 to 60 with active or convalescent COVID-19. The CDR3 runs from the conserved cysteine through the conserved F or W. D genes are given only for firm matches. Expanded clones are given a class, and other clones once, few, many or no size at all.

d_call clone_size j_call v_call cdr3_aa cdr3_nt
TRBD1 . TRBJ1-2 TRBV28 CASTQGGAGYTF TGTGCCAGCACCCAGGGGGGCGCGGGCTACACCTTC
. . TRBJ1-1 TRBV27 CASSRGANTEAFF TGTGCCAGCAGTCGGGGAGCGAACACTGAAGCTTTCTTT
TRBD2 . TRBJ2-7 TRBV11-1 CASSLAGPAGGEYF TGTGCCAGCAGCTTAGCGGGACCAGCGGGGGGAGAGTACTTC
TRBD1 . TRBJ1-1 TRBV18 CASSPPTGTNTEAFF TGTGCCAGCTCACCACCGACAGGGACGAACACTGAAGCTTTCTTT
. . TRBJ1-2 TRBV10-2 CASSEEGSYGYTF TGCGCCAGCAGTGAGGAGGGAAGTTATGGCTACACCTTC
. once TRBJ1-2 TRBV19 CAPTGCERYTF TGTGCGCCTACAGGGTGTGAACGCTACACCTTC
TRBD1 . TRBJ2-5 TRBV29-1 CSVYRQGAMETQYF TGCAGCGTTTACCGACAGGGGGCGATGGAGACCCAGTACTTC
. . TRBJ2-5 TRBV30 CAWSLTSSQETQYF TGTGCCTGGAGTCTAACTAGCTCCCAAGAGACCCAGTACTTC
TRBD1 . TRBJ1-4 TRBV24-1 CATSDPGQGTAEKLFF TGTGCCACCAGTGATCCGGGACAGGGTACGGCTGAAAAACTGTTTTTT
TRBD2 once TRBJ2-1 TRBV4-2 CASSQEAAGALDEQFF TGTGCCAGCAGCCAAGAAGCAGCGGGGGCCTTGGATGAGCAGTTCTTC
. . TRBJ2-2 TRBV1 CTSSQMTSGPGELFF TGCACCAGCAGCCAGATGACTAGCGGGCCCGGGGAGCTGTTTTTT
TRBD1 . TRBJ2-2 TRBV5-1 CASSIVQGANTGELFF TGCGCCAGCAGTATAGTACAGGGGGCTAACACCGGGGAGCTGTTTTTT
TRBD1 . TRBJ1-2 TRBV11-1 CASSSGTDHGYTF TGTGCCAGCAGCTCCGGGACAGACCATGGCTACACCTTC
TRBD2 . TRBJ2-1 TRBV11-1 CASSGRRETEQFF TGTGCCAGCAGCGGGAGGCGGGAGACTGAGCAGTTCTTC
TRBD1 . TRBJ1-4 TRBV7-8 CASSLDWAGGREKLFF TGTGCCAGCAGCTTAGATTGGGCAGGGGGCCGTGAAAAACTGTTTTTT
TRBD1 . TRBJ1-6 TRBV5-4 CASSTDLRGLGSPLHF TGTGCCAGCAGCACTGACCTCAGGGGGCTAGGATCACCCCTCCACTTT
. . TRBJ2-7 TRBV2 CASSPDRQYF TGTGCCAGCAGCCCGGACAGGCAGTACTTC
. . TRBJ2-5 TRBV12-3/TRBV12-4 CASSLMGRETQYF TGTGCCAGCAGTTTAATGGGGAGAGAGACCCAGTACTTC
TRBD1 . TRBJ2-2 TRBV6-5 CASSRTGEIGELFF TGTGCCAGCAGTCGGACAGGGGAAATCGGGGAGCTGTTTTTT
TRBD1 . TRBJ2-3 TRBV7-3 CASSLQGETDTQYF TGTGCCAGCAGCTTACAGGGGGAGACAGATACGCAGTATTTT
TRBD2 . TRBJ2-2 TRBV7-7 CASSSGLAGLRTGELFF TGTGCTAGCAGCTCGGGACTAGCGGGATTGAGGACCGGGGAGCTGTTTTTT
. . TRBJ1-2 TRBV30 CAWTTVLNYGYTF TGTGCCTGGACGACAGTTCTTAACTATGGCTACACCTTC
TRBD1 . TRBJ1-4 TRBV27 CASSLGGQGYEKLFF TGTGCCAGCAGTTTGGGGGGACAGGGGTATGAAAAACTGTTTTTT
TRBD2 . TRBJ2-7 TRBV15 CATSRVSGSSSEQYF TGTGCCACCAGCAGGGTCAGCGGGAGTTCATCCGAGCAGTACTTC
TRBD2 . TRBJ2-1 TRBV2 CASSGDLADEQFF TGTGCCAGCAGTGGGGATCTAGCGGATGAGCAGTTCTTC
. . TRBJ2-1 TRBV9 CASSVGRGNEQFF TGTGCCAGCAGCGTAGGAAGGGGCAATGAGCAGTTCTTC
. . TRBJ2-7 TRBV5-4 CASSWRAAESSYEQYF TGTGCCAGCAGTTGGAGGGCGGCGGAAAGCTCCTACGAGCAGTACTTC
. . TRBJ1-2 TRBV28 CASSMSTDTYGYTF TGTGCCAGCAGTATGAGCACGGACACCTATGGCTACACCTTC
TRBD2 . TRBJ2-7 TRBV19 CASSMGLDSYEQYF TGTGCCAGTAGTATGGGACTAGACTCCTACGAGCAGTACTTC
. . TRBJ1-2 TRBV19 CASSITGQNYGYTF TGTGCCAGTAGTATCACAGGCCAGAACTATGGCTACACCTTC
TRBD2 . TRBJ2-3 TRBV6-2/TRBV6-3 CASSDRSGGMDTQYF TGTGCCAGCAGTGACCGTAGCGGGGGGATGGATACGCAGTATTTT
TRBD1 . TRBJ1-1 TRBV9 CASSLEGQSGTEAFF TGTGCCAGCAGCTTAGAGGGACAGTCGGGGACTGAAGCTTTCTTT
. few TRBJ1-2 TRBV5-4 CASSPDKANYGYTF TGTGCCAGCAGCCCGGACAAAGCTAACTATGGCTACACCTTC
TRBD1 . TRBJ1-2 TRBV29-1 CSVVQGARSGYTF TGCAGCGTTGTCCAGGGGGCGCGGAGTGGCTACACCTTC
. . TRBJ1-5 TRBV4-2 CASSQAWTGSNQPQHF TGTGCCAGCAGCCAAGCGTGGACGGGAAGCAATCAGCCCCAGCATTTT
TRBD1 . TRBJ2-7 TRBV3-1/TRBV3-2 CASSQDRDRAPEQYF TGTGCCAGCAGCCAAGATCGGGACAGGGCCCCCGAGCAGTACTTC
. . TRBJ1-2 TRBV3-1/TRBV3-2 CASSQGGAVYGYTF TGTGCCAGCAGCCAGGGGGGGGCGGTCTATGGCTACACCTTC
. . TRBJ2-4 TRBV6-5 CASSTGTRNYF TGTGCCAGCAGTACAGGGACACGCAACTACTTC
. once TRBJ1-4 TRBV19 CASSIAGLRTNEKLFF TGTGCCAGTAGTATAGCTGGGTTGAGGACTAATGAAAAACTGTTTTTT
. few TRBJ2-1 TRBV6-5 CASSYGRKSSYNEQFF TGTGCCAGCAGTTACGGCAGGAAAAGCTCCTACAATGAGCAGTTCTTC
TRBD2 . TRBJ2-3 TRBV19 CASSSQREGLQSDTQYF TGTGCCAGTAGTTCGCAGCGGGAGGGCCTCCAGTCAGATACGCAGTATTTT
TRBD1 . TRBJ1-2 TRBV14 CASSQRQGQGYTF TGTGCCAGCAGCCAAAGACAGGGTCAGGGCTACACCTTC
. . TRBJ1-5 TRBV18 CAGAEGGNQPQHF TGTGCCGGCGCGGAGGGAGGCAATCAGCCCCAGCATTTT
. . TRBJ2-3 TRBV6-5 CASSPRDLSTDTQYF TGTGCCAGCAGTCCCCGGGACTTAAGCACAGATACGCAGTATTTT
. . TRBJ2-1 TRBV20-1 CSASPGPGSSYNEQFF TGCAGTGCTAGTCCCGGGCCGGGAAGCTCCTACAATGAGCAGTTCTTC
TRBD1 . TRBJ2-7 TRBV6-2/TRBV6-3 CASSYSTGGEQYF TGTGCCAGCAGTTACTCGACAGGGGGCGAGCAGTACTTC
. . TRBJ1-1 TRBV5-1 CASSRVDKNTEAFF TGCGCCAGCAGCCGAGTAGACAAGAACACTGAAGCTTTCTTT
. . TRBJ1-2 TRBV3-1/TRBV3-2 CASSRLGDYGYTF TGTGCCAGCAGCCGGTTAGGGGACTATGGCTACACCTTC
. . TRBJ1-2 TRBV20-1 CRVMGANGYTF TGCAGGGTGATGGGGGCGAATGGCTACACCTTC
TRBD2 . TRBJ2-1 TRBV11-3 CASSSGLAGYNEQFF TGTGCCAGCAGCTCGGGACTAGCGGGGTACAATGAGCAGTTCTTC
. . TRBJ1-2 TRBV6-1 CASSDKRFGYTF TGTGCCAGCAGTGATAAGCGGTTCGGCTACACCTTC
TRBD1 . TRBJ1-2 TRBV4-2 CASSQERQGNYGYTF TGTGCCAGCAGCCAAGAAAGACAGGGGAACTATGGCTACACCTTC